The 7 T cell receptor beta chains below were found in one sample sequenced in a study of cytomegalovirus exposure and HLA in healthy donors. The PCR ran on 60 Vbeta and 13 Jbeta primers. The method was immunoSEQ multiplex PCR; TCRdb's version includes in-frame clones alone and lacks a portion of them. The table shows tens of thousands of clones, with over 60% occurring only once. Sequencing used PBMCs. These TCRs come from a man aged 35-49 years in good health and CMV-seronegative.

This clone is judged medium-sized. This chain links TRBV14 with TRBJ2-3; possible D gene TRBD1, 6 bases. This CDR3 is 15 amino acids long. V lost 4 bases and J 2 bases, leaving 13 bases between the germline ends. Germline assignment: CDR1 SGHDN and CDR2 FVKESK. In DNA, the CDR3 is TGTGCCAGCAGCCCCTACGGGACAAACACAGATACGCAGTATTTT. Residues: CASSPYGTNTDTQYF.

The gene calls are TRBV18 and TRBJ2-2; 7 bases are a match to TRBD1. The ends lost 2 bases at V and 6 bases at J; junction bases unmatched: 0. Germline loops: CDR1 KGHSH, CDR2 LQKENI. The CDR3 has 13 residues. The chain's CDR3 is CASSPDRAGELFF. Here the CDR3 DNA reads TGTGCCAGCTCACCAGACAGGGCCGGGGAGCTGTTTTTT.

This rearrangement joins TRBV6-5 to TRBJ1-1; D may be TRBD1 (6 bases). Germline V gene sequence: CDR1 MNHEY, CDR2 SVGAGI. The CDR3 runs to 13 residues. Trimming pared 2 bases from V and 3 bases from J, leaving 7 bases between. CDR3: CASSYTGYTEAFF. The CDR3 DNA sequence: TGTGCCAGCAGTTACACAGGGTACACTGAAGCTTTCTTT.

This chain uses TRBV29-1 with TRBJ2-5; 8 bases are a match to TRBD2. V was clipped by 4 bases and J by 0 bases; unmatched bases: 7. The CDR3 contains 15 residues. Germline CDR1 SQVTM, CDR2 ANQGSEA. CDR3 bases: TGCAGCGTTGGTCAAGCGGGGGCGAACCAAGAGACCCAGTACTTC. It translates to CSVGQAGANQETQYF.

Here the CDR3 DNA reads TGTGCCAGCAGCCGCAATCCGGGACTAGCGGGGGCCTACGAGCAGTACTTC. It encodes CASSRNPGLAGAYEQYF. The rearrangement joins TRBV7-9 to TRBJ2-7; 14 bases line up with TRBD2. With V trimmed by 5 bases and J by 2 bases, 8 bases remained unmatched. Germline V gene sequence: CDR1 SEHNR, CDR2 FQNEAQ (reference sequence). This CDR3 has 17 amino acids.

About this clone itself: Since a much larger clone is just one base distant, this may be a read error. Other DNA sequences within the sample encode an identical CDR3. V usage is TRBV18 and J usage is TRBJ2-5; maybe TRBD2 (5 bases). The length of the CDR3 is 16 residues. The V and J ends lost 3 bases and 1 base respectively, with 15 bases between them. The germline V gene encodes CDR1 KGHSH and CDR2 LQKENI. CDR3 sequence (DNA): TGTGCCAGCTCACCCCCTGTGGAGGCCTCCCAAGAGACCCAGTACTTC. It translates to CASSPPVEASQETQYF.

V gene TRBV5-4 combines with J gene TRBJ1-1; no firm D call. V shed 7 bases and J shed 0 bases, with 16 bases lying between them. Germline lookup yields CDR1 SGHNT and CDR2 YYREEE (reference sequence). This CDR3 has 15 amino acids. Here the CDR3 reads CASGPDTIMNTEAFF. In nucleotides, the CDR3 is TGTGCCAGCGGCCCCGACACGATTATGAACACTGAAGCTTTCTTT.